The table lists the clone carrying this TCR beta chain with a count of one. The data are from a study of blood T cell repertoires in COVID-19. Study context: Donors in the United States, Italy and Spain gave samples during acute or convalescent COVID-19.

With 5 bases removed from V and 5 bases from J, the gap between germline ends came to 12 bases. CDR3 length: 13 amino acids. The germline V gene encodes CDR1 MGHRA and CDR2 YSYEKL. Generated by immunoSEQ multiplex PCR, the TCRdb table keeps only in-frame clones and is missing some. Counted here are approximately 400,000 clones, 88% occurring once; the ten biggest clones make up less than 1.5%. In Cohort 3, a recovered donor had either two negative PCRs, clearance, or symptom resolution. The rearrangement joins TRBV4-1 to TRBJ2-5; D may be TRBD2 (5 bases). This TCR came from a woman between 18 and 29 years old who had recovered from COVID-19. The sample was PBMCs or T cells enriched from blood (not recorded which). For the CDR3, the DNA is TGCGCCAGCAGCGTTAGTCCGGGGGAGACCCAGTACTTC. This encodes CASSVSPGETQYF.